This T cell receptor (beta chain) comes out of a study of blood T cell repertoires in COVID-19. Whole-study context: The origin of the acute and convalescent COVID-19 samples was the United States, Italy and Spain. From T cells, B-cell-depleted T cells, or PBMCs came the material, which was cDNA or gDNA.

There are 16 residues in the CDR3. V dropped 4 bases and J dropped 4; count of bases not matched to a gene: 7. The germline V gene encodes CDR1 SGHAT and CDR2 FQNNGV. In the original processing: From reference gene primer amplification, estimates of nucleated cell counts were derived. Sequencing used immunoSEQ multiplex PCR; TCRdb keeps in-frame clones, though not all of them. Clonal size and the V and J genes are those of that table, whereas D and trimming came from the DNA. The sample shows about 100,000 clones, roughly 92% of them seen only once. Sequencing input: peripheral blood. The sequence came from an older man with acute or convalescent COVID-19. V gene TRBV11-2 combines with J gene TRBJ1-4; 9 positions match TRBD1. The CDR3 here is CASSSGTGRSNEKLFF. The CDR3 DNA follows: TGTGCCAGCAGCTCCGGGACAGGGAGGAGTAATGAAAAACTGTTTTTT. The whole variable domain, filled in from reference TRBV11-2 and TRBJ1-4, reads EAGVAQSPRYKIIEKRQSVAFWCNPISGHATLYWYQQILGQGPKLLIQFQNNGVVDDSQLPKDRFSAERLKGVDSTLKIQPAKLEDSAVYLCASSSGTGRSNEKLFFGSGTQLSVL.